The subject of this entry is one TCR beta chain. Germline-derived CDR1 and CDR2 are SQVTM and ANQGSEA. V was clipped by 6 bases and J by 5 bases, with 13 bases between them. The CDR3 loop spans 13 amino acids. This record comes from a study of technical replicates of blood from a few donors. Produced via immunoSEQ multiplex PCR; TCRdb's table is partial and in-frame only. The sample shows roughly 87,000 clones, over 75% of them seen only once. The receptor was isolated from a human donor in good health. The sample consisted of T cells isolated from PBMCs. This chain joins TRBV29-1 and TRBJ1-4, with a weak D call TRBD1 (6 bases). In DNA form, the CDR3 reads TGCAGCGTGGCACAGGGTGGGAATGAAAAACTGTTTTTT. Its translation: CSVAQGGNEKLFF.